Following are 4 T cell receptor beta chains from one sample sequenced in a study of cytomegalovirus exposure and HLA in healthy donors (dated by TCRdb to 2016 to 2017). Library preparation used the immunoSEQ multiplex PCR assay. For the multiplex PCR, a mixture combining 60 forward primers for TCR Vbeta segments and 13 reverse primers for TCR Jbeta segments was used. The table comes from immuneACCESS by way of TCRdb, which keeps in-frame sequences with V and J called. Part of the clones is missing from these tables; in studies checked, under half for an unresolved V gene and the rest for unknown reasons. Here the sample has some 120,000 clones; over 75% occur a single time. The ten largest clonotypes hold 1.5% to 2% of the sample. The source material was PBMCs. The receptor source for this set is a man aged 35-49 years in good health and CMV-seronegative.

The chain has TRBV11-3 and TRBJ2-3, with TRBD1 matching 9 bases. CDR1 and CDR2 from the germline V gene are SGHNT and YENEEA. The CDR3 has 15 residues. Losses at the gene ends were 4 bases for V and 9 bases for J; bases not matched to a gene: 11. This CDR3 reads CASSSSGTGTATQYF. The CDR3 bases are TGTGCCAGCAGCTCATCCGGGACAGGGACAGCCACGCAGTATTTT.

The chain employs TRBV7-6 and TRBJ1-2; perhaps TRBD1 as D (5 bases). Germline V gene data show CDR1 as SGHVS and CDR2 as FNYEAQ. With 3 bases removed from V and 4 bases from J, the gap between germline ends came to 18 bases. This CDR3 has 16 amino acids. The CDR3 DNA reads as TGTGCCAGCAGCTTGGGAGCAGGGAGGTCGACCTATGGCTACACCTTC. Its protein is CASSLGAGRSTYGYTF.

CDR3 loop: CAVQWRQGANTGELFF. In DNA, the CDR3 is TGTGCCGTCCAATGGCGGCAGGGGGCGAACACCGGGGAGCTGTTTTTT. The chain is built from TRBV10-3 and TRBJ2-2; 7 bases line up with TRBD1. V lost 11 bases and J lost 0; bases outside the gene matches: 12. Germline assignment: CDR1 ENHRY and CDR2 SYGVKD. The CDR3 covers 16 residues.

Comments on this clone: An end of the junction differs from the germline gene, which may be a read error. The chain is built from TRBV6-5 and TRBJ1-5, with D possibly matching TRBD1 (5 bases). The CDR3 totals 16 residues. Germline CDR1 is MNHEY and CDR2 is SVGAGI. CDR3 nucleotide sequence: TGTGTCAGCAGTTCCCCGGGGGGATATAGCAATCAGCCCCAGCATTTT. This codes for CVSSSPGGYSNQPQHF.